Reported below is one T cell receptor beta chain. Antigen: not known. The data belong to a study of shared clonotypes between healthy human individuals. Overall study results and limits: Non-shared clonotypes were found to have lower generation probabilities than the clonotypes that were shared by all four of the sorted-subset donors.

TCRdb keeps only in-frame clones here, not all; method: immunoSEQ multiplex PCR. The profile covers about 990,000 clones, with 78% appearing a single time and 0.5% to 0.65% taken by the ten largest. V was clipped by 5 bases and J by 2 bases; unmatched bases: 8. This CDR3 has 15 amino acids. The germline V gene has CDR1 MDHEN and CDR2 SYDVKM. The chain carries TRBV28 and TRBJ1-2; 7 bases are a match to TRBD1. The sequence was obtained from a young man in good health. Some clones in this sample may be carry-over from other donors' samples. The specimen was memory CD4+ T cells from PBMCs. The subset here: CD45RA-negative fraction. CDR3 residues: CASSPGTVPNYGYTF. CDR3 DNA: TGTGCCAGCAGTCCCGGGACAGTTCCAAACTATGGCTACACCTTC.